Each of the 9 T cell receptor beta chains below was sequenced from the same sample in a study of blood T cell repertoires in COVID-19 (dated by TCRdb to 2019 to 2021). Libraries were built with the immunoSEQ multiplex PCR assay. In TCRdb, the immuneACCESS table is reduced to in-frame sequences with V and J assigned. These tables do not hold every clone; where another copy was compared, an unresolved V gene accounts for under half, and the others remain unexplained. Here the sample has approximately 99,000 clones; 80% to 90% occur a single time. The top ten clones comprise just under 20% of the sample. What was sequenced was peripheral blood. The receptors stem from a human donor in a cohort sampled during active COVID-19.

This chain links TRBV5-4 with TRBJ2-5; maybe TRBD1 (5 bases). The CDR3 is made up of 14 amino acids. The V gene's germline CDR1 is SGHNT and CDR2 YYREEE (reference sequence). Trimming stripped 4 bases from V and 1 base from J, with 11 bases between. The CDR3 spells CASSRGHSQETQYF. In DNA form, the CDR3 reads TGTGCCAGCAGCAGGGGCCACAGCCAAGAGACCCAGTACTTC.

The chain combines TRBV7-9 with TRBJ1-5; D gene ambiguous. Trimming left V 3 bases short and J 7 bases short, with 7 bases between. Germline V CDR1 and CDR2: SEHNR, FQNEAQ (reference sequence). The CDR3 length is 12 residues. The CDR3 spells CASSFEGQPQHF. The CDR3 bases are TGTGCCAGCAGCTTCGAGGGACAGCCCCAGCATTTT.

The chain has TRBV24-1 and TRBJ2-2; D uncertain. The CDR3 covers 12 residues. Deletions cut 5 bases from V and 8 bases from J, with 8 bases between. The germline CDR1 and CDR2 sequences are KGHDR and SFDVKD. CDR3 nucleotides: TGTGCCACCAGTGTATCTGAGGGGGAGCTGTTTTTT. This codes for CATSVSEGELFF.

The chain combines TRBV15 with TRBJ2-1; 7 bases are a match to TRBD1. Germline values: CDR1 LNHNV, CDR2 YYDKDF (reference sequence). The junction had 4 bases not matched to a gene; V was cut back by 6 bases and J by 5 bases. The CDR3 consists of 13 residues. CDR3 residues: CATSGTENNEQFF. DNA of the CDR3: TGTGCCACCAGTGGGACAGAAAACAATGAGCAGTTCTTC.

The chain employs TRBV18 and TRBJ2-7; D unclear. The CDR3 spans 13 residues. Looked up from germline, CDR1 is KGHSH and CDR2 is LQKENI. V was trimmed by 0 bases and J by 1 base, leaving 4 bases between them. This chain's CDR3 is CASSPPSSYEQYF. CDR3 DNA: TGTGCCAGCTCACCACCGAGTTCCTACGAGCAGTACTTC. Full variable domain (missing parts from reference TRBV18 and TRBJ2-7): NAGVMQNPRHLVRRRGQEARLRCSPMKGHSHVYWYRQLPEEGLKFMVYLQKENIIDESGMPKERFSAEFPKEGPSILRIQQVVRGDSAAYFCASSPPSSYEQYFGPGTRLTVT.

This chain uses TRBV7-3 with TRBJ2-7; D is possibly TRBD2 (6 bases). The V end was cut by 5 bases, the J end by 0 bases, with 11 bases between. The CDR3 spans 14 residues. From germline, CDR1 is SGHTA and CDR2 FQGTGA. CDR3 bases: TGTGCCAGCAGCCCTACCGGGAGCTCCTACGAGCAGTACTTC. Translated, it gives CASSPTGSSYEQYF. Full variable domain (outside the CDR3, taken from reference TRBV7-3 and TRBJ2-7): GAGVSQTPSNKVTEKGKYVELRCDPISGHTALYWYRQSLGQGPEFLIYFQGTGAADDSGLPNDRFFAVRPEGSVSTLKIQRTERGDSAVYLCASSPTGSSYEQYFGPGTRLTVT.

The rearrangement uses TRBV6-1 and TRBJ2-2; D is unresolved. The CDR3 has 15 amino acids. Germline CDR1 reads MNHNS; CDR2 reads SASEGT. V shed 2 bases and J shed 3 bases, with 10 bases lying between them. CDR3 loop: CASSELWAYTGELFF. The CDR3 DNA is TGTGCCAGCAGTGAATTGTGGGCCTACACCGGGGAGCTGTTTTTT.

The rearrangement joins TRBV19 to TRBJ1-5; D is uncertain. This CDR3 comprises 13 residues. Trimming pared 6 bases from V and 4 bases from J, leaving 10 bases between. Germline lookup yields CDR1 LNHDA and CDR2 SQIVND (reference sequence). CDR3 in DNA: TGTGCCAGTAGGGTGGAGGGAAATCAGCCCCAGCATTTT. Amino acid sequence: CASRVEGNQPQHF.

J is TRBJ2-7 and V is TRBV20-1; perhaps TRBD2 as D (6 bases). Germline values: CDR1 DFQATT, CDR2 SNEGSKA (reference sequence). Trimming took 3 bases from V and 4 from J, leaving 19 bases between them. The CDR3 sequence is 15 residues long. DNA for the CDR3: TGCAGTGCTAGTAGGCGGAGGCTAGCGAATTACGAGCAGTACTTC. Translating it yields CSASRRRLANYEQYF.